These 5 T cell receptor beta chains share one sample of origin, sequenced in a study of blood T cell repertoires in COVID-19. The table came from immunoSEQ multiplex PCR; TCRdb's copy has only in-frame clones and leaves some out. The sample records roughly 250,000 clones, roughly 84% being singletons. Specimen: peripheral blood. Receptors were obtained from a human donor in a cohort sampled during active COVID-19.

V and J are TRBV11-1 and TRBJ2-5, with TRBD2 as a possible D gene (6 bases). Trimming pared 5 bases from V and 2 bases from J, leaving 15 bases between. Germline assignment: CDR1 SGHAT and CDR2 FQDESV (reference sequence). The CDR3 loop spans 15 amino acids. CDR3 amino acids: CASSPVHGGQETQYF. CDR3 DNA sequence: TGTGCCAGCAGCCCAGTTCATGGGGGGCAAGAGACCCAGTACTTC.

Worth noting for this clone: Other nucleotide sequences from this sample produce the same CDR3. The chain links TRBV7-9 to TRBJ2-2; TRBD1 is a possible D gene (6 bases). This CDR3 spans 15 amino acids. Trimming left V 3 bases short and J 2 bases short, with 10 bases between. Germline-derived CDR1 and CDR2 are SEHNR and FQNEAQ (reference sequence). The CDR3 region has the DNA TGTGCCAGCAGCTTGGTACAGGGTAACACCGGGGAGCTGTTTTTT. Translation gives CASSLVQGNTGELFF.

The CDR3 sequence is CASSTRAGGYNEQFF. The DNA for the CDR3 is TGTGCCAGCAGTACACGGGCGGGGGGCTACAATGAGCAGTTCTTC. The chain is built from TRBV28 and TRBJ2-1; 8 nucleotides match TRBD2. Trimming at V came to 5 bases and at J to 3 bases, leaving 6 bases not matched to a gene. CDR3 length: 15 residues. Germline loops: CDR1 MDHEN, CDR2 SYDVKM.

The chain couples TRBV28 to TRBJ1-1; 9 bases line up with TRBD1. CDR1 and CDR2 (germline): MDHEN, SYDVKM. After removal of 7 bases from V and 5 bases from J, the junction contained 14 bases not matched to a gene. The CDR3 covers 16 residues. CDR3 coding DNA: TGTGCCAGCACCCCCCTCCAGGGACAGGGTATAACTGAAGCTTTCTTT. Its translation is CASTPLQGQGITEAFF.

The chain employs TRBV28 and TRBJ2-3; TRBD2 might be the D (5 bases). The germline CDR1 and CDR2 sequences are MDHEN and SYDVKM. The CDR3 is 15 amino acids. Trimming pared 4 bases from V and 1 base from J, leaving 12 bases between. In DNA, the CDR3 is TGTGCCAGCAGTTCCTGGACTGTAGGCACAGATACGCAGTATTTT. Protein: CASSSWTVGTDTQYF.